The 8 T cell receptor beta chains listed next were all sequenced from one sample in a study of blood T cell repertoires in COVID-19. Measured with immunoSEQ multiplex PCR; TCRdb has only the in-frame clones, and not every one. The data contain almost 95,000 clones, around nine tenths of them singletons. The source material was peripheral blood. These receptors came from a woman aged 55 to 70 with COVID-19, enrolled during active disease.

V gene TRBV30 combines with J gene TRBJ2-5, with 10 bases that match TRBD2. The CDR3 runs 14 residues. CDR1 GTSNPN and CDR2 SVGIG come from the germline V gene (reference sequence). After removal of 1 base from V and 5 bases from J, the junction contained 4 bases not matched to a gene. The CDR3 protein is CAWSGTSGGETQYF. Written as DNA, the CDR3 is TGTGCCTGGAGTGGGACTAGCGGCGGGGAGACCCAGTACTTC.

The chain combines TRBV28 with TRBJ1-1; 7 nucleotides match TRBD1. Trimming cost V 4 bases and J 1 base; bases outside gene matches: 6. The CDR3 spans 15 residues. Germline-derived CDR1 and CDR2 are MDHEN and SYDVKM. The chain's CDR3 is CASSSPGGTNTEAFF. The CDR3 nucleotides are TGTGCCAGCAGTTCCCCAGGGGGGACGAACACTGAAGCTTTCTTT.

This sequence joins TRBV6-2 or TRBV6-3 and TRBJ2-5; 7 bases agree with TRBD2. The V gene end was trimmed by 2 bases and the J gene end by 4 bases; junction bases not matched to a gene: 4. Per germline, CDR1 MNHEY and CDR2 SVGEGT. The CDR3 is 14 amino acids. CDR3 sequence (DNA): TGTGCCAGCAGTTACCAGCGGGGTGCAGAGACCCAGTACTTC. It codes for CASSYQRGAETQYF.

This chain uses TRBV5-7 with TRBJ2-7, with 10 positions matching TRBD1. TRBV5-7 is filed as an ORF, its function uncertain. CDR3 size: 14 residues. The J segment lost 3 bases and the V segment lost 2 bases, leaving 2 bases of the junction unmatched. Here the CDR3 DNA reads TGTGCCAGCAGCTTCGGGACAGGGGTCTACGAGCAGTACTTC. Its translation: CASSFGTGVYEQYF.

This chain connects TRBV7-2 to TRBJ1-1; a weak D match, TRBD1 (5 bases). The CDR3 has 13 amino acids. Germline CDR1 SGHTA, CDR2 FQGNSA. Trimming took off 5 bases at V and 0 bases at J, with 7 bases between the two ends. For the CDR3, the DNA is TGTGCCAGCAGCGCGACAGTGAACACTGAAGCTTTCTTT. Translated: CASSATVNTEAFF.

The chain recombines TRBV4-3 with TRBJ1-5; D perhaps matches TRBD1 (5 bases). V was pared by 0 bases and J by 10 bases, with 10 bases between. The CDR3 is made up of 13 amino acids. The germline CDR1 and CDR2 sequences are LGHNA and YSLEER. This CDR3 reads CASSQEEWGPQHF. The CDR3 DNA reads as TGCGCCAGCAGCCAAGAAGAGTGGGGCCCCCAGCATTTT.

This sequence joins TRBV7-2 and TRBJ1-4; D remains unclear. This CDR3 spans 16 amino acids. Germline values: CDR1 SGHTA, CDR2 FQGNSA. V was trimmed by 7 bases and J by 0 bases, leaving 15 bases between them. CDR3 sequence reads: CASTGGREATNEKLFF. In DNA, the CDR3 is TGTGCCAGCACCGGAGGAAGAGAAGCAACTAATGAAAAACTGTTTTTT.

The V call is TRBV12-5, the J call TRBJ1-1; D is possibly TRBD1 (5 bases). V was pared by 2 bases and J by 2 bases, with 21 bases between. CDR3 length: 18 amino acids. Germline V lookup: CDR1 LGHNT, CDR2 FRNRAP. CDR3: CASGLIPWPTGANTEAFF. Written as DNA, the CDR3 is TGTGCTAGTGGTTTGATACCATGGCCTACAGGAGCCAACACTGAAGCTTTCTTT.